This entry describes one T cell receptor beta chain. The data belong to a study of T cell responses to AZD1222 COVID-19 vaccine. Method: immunoSEQ multiplex PCR; TCRdb's copy keeps in-frame clones and lacks some. The sample holds 100,000 to 120,000 clones, roughly 87% seen once. This CDR3 is 13 amino acids long. V dropped 0 bases and J dropped 7 bases, with 7 bases sitting between them. Looked up from germline, CDR1 is SGHTA and CDR2 is FQGNSA. The sequence was obtained from an adult who received the AZD1222 COVID-19 vaccine. Sequencing used peripheral blood, obtained 28 days after the second AZD1222 dose. This chain links TRBV7-2 with TRBJ1-5; D remains unclear. The DNA for the CDR3 is TGTGCCAGCAGCTTAGCTTTCGGGCAGCCCCAGCATTTT. Its protein product is CASSLAFGQPQHF.